These 14 T cell receptor beta chains share one sample of origin, sequenced in a study of molecular identifiers for immune sequencing clone quantification. TCRdb re-called the PCR reads with MiXCR, one entry per CDR3 protein. The sample consists of hundreds of thousands of distinct CDR3 sequences, about 21% of them appearing once. The sample taken for sequencing was naive CD8+ T cells from blood, with Jurkat cell RNA spiked in. Sample subset: FACS-sorted CD8+CD4-CCR7+CD45RA+ naive T cells. Every receptor here comes from a human donor in good health. Some libraries in this study had Jurkat cell RNA spiked in.

A remark on this clonotype: A much larger clone is a single base away; this may be a read error. As the CDR3 is not closed by the conserved phenylalanine or tryptophan, this likely results from a read error. The rearrangement uses TRBV19 and TRBJ2-1; D unclear. This CDR3 contains 13 residues. Trimming shortened V by 5 bases and J by 6 bases, and 11 bases separated the two germline ends. Germline V gene lookup returns CDR1 LNHDA and CDR2 SQIVND (reference sequence). Written as DNA, the CDR3 is TGTGCCAGTAGTGCGAGCAGGATCAATGAGCAGTTCCTC. It is translated as CASSASRINEQFL.

This clonotype was seen ten or more times. The chain joins TRBV18 to TRBJ1-3; D is undetermined. The CDR3 runs to 13 residues. Germline assignment: CDR1 KGHSH and CDR2 LQKENI. The V and J ends lost 6 bases and 7 bases respectively, with 13 bases between them. The CDR3 is CASSPDSVNTIYF. The CDR3 nucleotides read TGTGCCAGCTCCCCCGATTCAGTCAACACCATATATTTT.

This clonotype was seen a few times. V gene TRBV19 combines with J gene TRBJ2-7; D is uncertain. This CDR3 region has 16 residues. Trimming cost V 3 bases and J 2 bases, with 17 bases left between them. The germline gives CDR1 LNHDA, CDR2 SQIVND (reference sequence). CDR3: CASSISLNPPPYEQYF. CDR3 nucleotide sequence: TGTGCCAGTAGTATCTCCCTCAACCCCCCCCCCTACGAGCAGTACTTC.

About this clonotype: This may be a read error: a much more frequent sequence differs by one nucleotide. V is TRBV7-9 and J is TRBJ1-1; TRBD1 aligns across 7 bases. The J segment lost 10 bases and the V segment lost 7 bases, leaving 6 bases of the junction unmatched. The germline CDR1 and CDR2 sequences are SEHNR and FQNEAQ (reference sequence). CDR3 length equals 11 residues. The CDR3 bases are TGTGCCAGCAACTTCAGGGGGGGAGCTTTCTTT. Its protein is CASNFRGGAFF.

This clonotype was counted a few times. The rearrangement joins TRBV5-1 to TRBJ2-7; 14 nucleotides match TRBD2. V was pared by 4 bases and J by 3 bases, with 3 bases of the junction left unmatched. The V gene's germline CDR1 is SGHRS and CDR2 YFSETQ. This CDR3 has 15 residues. The CDR3 spells CASSGGLAGVYEQYF. In DNA form, the CDR3 reads TGCGCCAGCAGCGGGGGACTAGCGGGAGTCTACGAGCAGTACTTC.

This clonotype was observed a few times. The chain recombines TRBV30 with TRBJ2-7; D perhaps matches TRBD2 (6 bases). Germline V lookup: CDR1 GTSNPN, CDR2 SVGIG (reference sequence). V lost 1 base and J 0 bases, leaving 28 bases between the germline ends. The CDR3 contains 20 residues. CDR3 loop: CAWSGRGTDQTNEPSYEQYF. CDR3 sequence (DNA): TGTGCCTGGAGTGGGAGGGGAACTGACCAGACGAACGAACCCTCCTACGAGCAGTACTTC.

The chain employs TRBV27 and TRBJ2-7; 9 bases align to TRBD2. Germline loops: CDR1 MNHEY, CDR2 SMNVEV (reference sequence). The CDR3 contains 13 residues. Trimming removed 10 bases from V and 5 bases from J; junction bases left unmatched: 9. The CDR3, as DNA: TGTGCCACGCGTCTGGCGGGAGGGGACGAGCAGTACTTC. Encoded protein: CATRLAGGDEQYF.

V gene TRBV4-1 combines with J gene TRBJ2-7; either TRBD1 or TRBD2 may fit D (5 bases each). Germline CDR1 is MGHRA and CDR2 is YSYEKL. V was clipped by 5 bases and J by 3 bases, with 17 bases between them. The CDR3 runs 15 residues. The CDR3 region is CASSKLRDGYYEQYF. The CDR3, as DNA: TGCGCCAGCAGCAAACTCCGGGACGGCTACTACGAGCAGTACTTC.

This clonotype has a count of ten or more. The rearrangement uses TRBV4-3 and TRBJ1-3; D gene uncertain. Germline CDR1 reads LGHNA; CDR2 reads YSLEER. The CDR3 consists of 14 residues. The V gene lost 0 bases and the J gene lost 4 bases, with 7 bases spanning the gap. The CDR3 reads CASSQDRGGNTIYF. In nucleotides, the CDR3 is TGCGCCAGCAGCCAAGATCGAGGCGGAAACACCATATATTTT.

The chain is built from TRBV20-1 and TRBJ2-7, with TRBD1 identical over 8 bases. V was pared by 3 bases and J by 4 bases, with 2 bases of the junction left unmatched. This CDR3 has 12 amino acids. Germline lookup yields CDR1 DFQATT and CDR2 SNEGSKA (reference sequence). The CDR3 DNA reads as TGCAGTGCTAGGCGGACAGGGTACGAGCAGTACTTC. Translated, it gives CSARRTGYEQYF.

This clonotype was detected many times. V usage is TRBV28 and J usage is TRBJ2-7; possibly TRBD2 for D (5 bases). The CDR3 covers 14 residues. Germline CDR1 reads MDHEN; CDR2 reads SYDVKM. Trimming cost V 7 bases and J 3 bases, with 16 bases left between them. The CDR3 sequence is CASTLGEGIYEQYF. CDR3 nucleotides: TGTGCCAGCACCCTGGGAGAAGGGATCTACGAGCAGTACTTC.

In its sample, this clonotype was seen many times. The rearrangement joins TRBV7-9 to TRBJ1-1, with 7 bases fitting TRBD1. The trim removed 4 bases at V and 0 bases at J, leaving 5 bases unmatched. Germline CDR1 SEHNR, CDR2 FQNEAQ (reference sequence). This CDR3 contains 15 residues. The CDR3 coding sequence is TGTGCCAGCAGCTCCCGGACAGGAATGAACACTGAAGCTTTCTTT. Translated: CASSSRTGMNTEAFF.

Only a few counts were recorded for this clonotype. The chain employs TRBV20-1 and TRBJ2-7; possibly TRBD2 for D (5 bases). The germline V gene has CDR1 DFQATT and CDR2 SNEGSKA (reference sequence). Trimming removed 3 bases at V and 3 bases at J, with 9 bases between. The CDR3 is 12 residues long. The DNA of the CDR3 is TGCAGTGCTAGGTTGGGAGACTACGAGCAGTACTTC. Amino acid sequence: CSARLGDYEQYF.

This clonotype was seen repeatedly, ten times or more. The V call is TRBV18, the J call TRBJ2-7, with TRBD1 identical over 11 bases. V shed 8 bases and J 2 bases; nucleotides not matched to a gene: 5. From germline, CDR1 is KGHSH and CDR2 LQKENI. The CDR3 runs 14 residues. The CDR3 coding sequence is TGTGCCAGCAGCCCGGGACAGGGGGCCTACGAGCAGTACTTC. As protein: CASSPGQGAYEQYF.